Sequencing of this TCR beta chain was carried out in a study of blood T cell repertoires in COVID-19. In the study overall: The samples span acute and convalescent COVID-19 from the United States, Italy and Spain. PBMCs, B-cell-depleted T cells, or T cells were the source of the cDNA or gDNA that made up the material.

Only in-frame clones appear in the TCRdb table, and some are missing; sequencing was by immunoSEQ multiplex PCR. The repertoire includes some 69,000 clones, roughly 79% of them detected once, and more than 15% sits in the top ten. The CDR3 spans 15 residues. Germline CDR1 MNHEY, CDR2 SVGAGI. Trimming at V came to 6 bases and at J to 1 base, leaving 4 bases not matched to a gene. Sequencing used peripheral blood. The source is a man in his 60s with acute or convalescent COVID-19. The V gene is TRBV6-5, the J gene TRBJ2-3, with 10 positions matching TRBD2. CDR3: CASRRLAGGTDTQYF. CDR3 in DNA: TGTGCCAGCAGACGACTAGCGGGTGGCACAGATACGCAGTATTTT.